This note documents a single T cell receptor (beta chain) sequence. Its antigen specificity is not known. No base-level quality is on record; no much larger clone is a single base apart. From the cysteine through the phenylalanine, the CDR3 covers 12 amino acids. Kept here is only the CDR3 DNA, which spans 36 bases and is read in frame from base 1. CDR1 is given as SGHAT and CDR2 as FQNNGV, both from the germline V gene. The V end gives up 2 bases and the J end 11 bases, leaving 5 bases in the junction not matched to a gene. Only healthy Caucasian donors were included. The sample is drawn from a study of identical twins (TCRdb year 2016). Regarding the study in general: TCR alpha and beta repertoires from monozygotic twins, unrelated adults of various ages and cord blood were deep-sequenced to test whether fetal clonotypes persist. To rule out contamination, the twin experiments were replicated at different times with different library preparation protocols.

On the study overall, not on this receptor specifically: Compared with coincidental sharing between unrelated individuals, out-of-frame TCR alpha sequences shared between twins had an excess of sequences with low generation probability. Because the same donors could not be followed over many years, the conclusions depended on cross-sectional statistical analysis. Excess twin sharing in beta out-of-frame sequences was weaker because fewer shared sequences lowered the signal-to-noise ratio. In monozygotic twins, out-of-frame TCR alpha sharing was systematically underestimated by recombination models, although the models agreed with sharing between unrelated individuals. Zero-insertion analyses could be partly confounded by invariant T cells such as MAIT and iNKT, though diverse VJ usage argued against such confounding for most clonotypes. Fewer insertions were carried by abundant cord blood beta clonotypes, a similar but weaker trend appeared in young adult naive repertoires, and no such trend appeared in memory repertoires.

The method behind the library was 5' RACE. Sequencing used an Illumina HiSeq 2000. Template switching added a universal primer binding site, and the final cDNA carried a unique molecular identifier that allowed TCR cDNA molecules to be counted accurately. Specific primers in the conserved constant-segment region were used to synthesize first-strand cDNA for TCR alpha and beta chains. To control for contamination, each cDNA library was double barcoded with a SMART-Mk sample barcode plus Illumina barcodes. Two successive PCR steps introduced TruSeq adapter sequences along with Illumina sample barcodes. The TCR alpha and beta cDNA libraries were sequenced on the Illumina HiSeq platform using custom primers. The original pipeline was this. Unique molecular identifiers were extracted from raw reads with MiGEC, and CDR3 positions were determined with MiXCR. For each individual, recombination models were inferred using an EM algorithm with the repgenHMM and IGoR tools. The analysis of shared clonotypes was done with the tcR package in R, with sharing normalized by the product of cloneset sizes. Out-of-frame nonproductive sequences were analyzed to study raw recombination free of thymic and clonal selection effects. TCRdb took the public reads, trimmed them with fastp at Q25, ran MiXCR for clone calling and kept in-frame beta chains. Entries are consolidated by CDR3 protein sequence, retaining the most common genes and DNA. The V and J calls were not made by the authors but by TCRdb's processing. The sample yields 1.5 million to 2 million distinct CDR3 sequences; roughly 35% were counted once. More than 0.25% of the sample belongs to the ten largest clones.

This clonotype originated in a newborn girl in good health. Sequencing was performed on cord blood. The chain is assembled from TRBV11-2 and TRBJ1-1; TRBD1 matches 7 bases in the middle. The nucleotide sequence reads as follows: TGTGCCAGCAGCTTACCCAGGGGGTCTGCTTTCTTT. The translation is CASSLPRGSAFF.